These 15 T cell receptor beta chains were all obtained from the same sample, sequenced in a study of T cell changes during pregnancy in multiple sclerosis. The data were produced by immunoSEQ multiplex PCR, yet TCRdb's version contains in-frame clones alone and is incomplete. The sample shows tens of thousands of clones, about nine tenths of them seen only once. This specimen was peripheral blood, taken in the first trimester of pregnancy. The receptor source for this set is a female donor in good health, enrolled as a control in a pregnancy study.

About this clone: This same CDR3 is encoded by further DNA sequences in the sample. This rearrangement joins TRBV5-1 to TRBJ2-2; TRBD2 matches 10 bases. The CDR3 covers 16 residues. The V segment lost 3 bases and the J segment 2 bases; nucleotides outside the gene matches: 4. Germline CDR1 is SGHRS and CDR2 is YFSETQ. The CDR3 loop reads CASSSSGGANTGELFF. DNA of the CDR3: TGCGCCAGCAGCTCCAGCGGGGGGGCCAACACCGGGGAGCTGTTTTTT.

This chain connects TRBV15 to TRBJ1-2; 9 bases map to TRBD1. The CDR3 sequence is 15 residues long. Trimming cost V 0 bases and J 5 bases; bases outside gene matches: 4. In germline, CDR1 is LNHNV, CDR2 YYDKDF (reference sequence). The CDR3 nucleotides are TGTGCCACCAGCAGAGATCGGACAGGGGCATATGGCTACACCTTC. Its translation is CATSRDRTGAYGYTF.

The gene calls are TRBV7-3 and TRBJ1-2; 10 bases align to TRBD1. Unmatched junction bases numbered 9, after V lost 2 bases and J lost 3 bases. CDR3 size: 17 residues. Germline CDR1 is SGHTA and CDR2 is FQGTGA. The CDR3: CASSLYVGTGADYGYTF. Here the CDR3 DNA reads TGTGCCAGCAGCTTATACGTTGGGACAGGGGCGGACTATGGCTACACCTTC.

The V gene is TRBV6-6, the J gene TRBJ2-7; 13 nucleotides match TRBD2. J gave up 2 bases and V 4 bases, and 2 bases lay outside the gene matches. Germline V gene lookup returns CDR1 MNHNY and CDR2 SVGAGI (reference sequence). CDR3 size: 15 residues. The CDR3 here is CASSWTSGGPYEQYF. For the CDR3, the DNA is TGTGCCAGCAGTTGGACTAGCGGGGGCCCCTACGAGCAGTACTTC.

The chain uses TRBV28 and TRBJ1-5; possible D gene TRBD1, 6 bases. Trimming cost V 5 bases and J 2 bases, with 13 bases left between them. The length of the CDR3 is 15 residues. CDR1 is MDHEN and CDR2 is SYDVKM in the germline V gene. CDR3 residues: CASSRQVTGNQPQHF. The CDR3 nucleotides read TGTGCCAGCAGTAGACAGGTCACGGGCAATCAGCCCCAGCATTTT.

J is TRBJ1-4 and V is TRBV30; D possibly corresponds to TRBD1 (6 bases). Germline V gene lookup returns CDR1 GTSNPN and CDR2 SVGIG (reference sequence). The V and J ends lost 6 bases and 4 bases respectively, with 12 bases between them. This CDR3 is 13 amino acids long. The CDR3 reads CACTQGRNEKLFF. The CDR3 nucleotides are TGTGCCTGCACACAGGGCCGTAATGAAAAACTGTTTTTT.

The V and J genes are TRBV13 and TRBJ1-5; 12 nucleotides align to TRBD1. Germline V gene lookup returns CDR1 PRHDT and CDR2 FYEKMQ (reference sequence). Trimming removed 5 bases from V and 6 bases from J; junction bases left unmatched: 8. The CDR3 covers 16 residues. The CDR3 DNA reads TGTGCCAGCAGCCCGTCCGGGACAGGGGGCGGTCAGCCCCAGCATTTT. This sequence encodes CASSPSGTGGGQPQHF. The whole variable domain, remainder taken from reference TRBV13 and TRBJ1-5, is AAGVIQSPRHLIKEKRETATLKCYPIPRHDTVYWYQQGPGQDPQFLISFYEKMQSDKGSIPDRFSAQQFSDYHSELNMSSLELGDSALYFCASSPSGTGGGQPQHFGDGTRLSIL.

The rearrangement uses TRBV7-2 and TRBJ2-6, with 7 bases aligning to TRBD2. The germline CDR1 and CDR2 sequences are SGHTA and FQGNSA. The CDR3 runs 18 residues. The ends lost 2 bases at V and 4 bases at J; junction bases unmatched: 11. The CDR3, as DNA: TGTGCCAGCAGCTTAATGGCGGGAGCAGCCTTCGGGGCCAACGTCCTGACTTTC. Protein sequence: CASSLMAGAAFGANVLTF.

The V gene is TRBV4-1, the J gene TRBJ2-3; 9 positions match TRBD2. CDR3 length: 16 residues. The ends lost 1 base at V and 0 bases at J; junction bases unmatched: 2. Germline V gene lookup returns CDR1 MGHRA and CDR2 YSYEKL. CDR3 bases: TGCGCCAGCAGCCAAGGAAGCGGGAGGAGCACAGATACGCAGTATTTT. This gives the protein CASSQGSGRSTDTQYF.

This clone was recorded only once. J is TRBJ1-1 and V is TRBV7-9; the D is unclear. Germline V gene data show CDR1 as SEHNR and CDR2 as FQNEAQ (reference sequence). The V end was cut by 3 bases, the J end by 6 bases, with 14 bases between. CDR3 length equals 14 residues. This CDR3 reads CASSLSPDGAEAFF. CDR3 bases: TGTGCCAGCAGCTTGAGTCCGGACGGGGCTGAAGCTTTCTTT.

This rearrangement joins TRBV5-1 to TRBJ1-4; D is perhaps TRBD1 (5 bases). V lost 0 bases and J lost 12, with 12 bases in between. The V gene's germline CDR1 is SGHRS and CDR2 YFSETQ. The CDR3 runs 13 residues. The CDR3 bases are TGCGCCAGCAGCTTGGCGGGGGATTCGCAACTGTTTTTT. Protein: CASSLAGDSQLFF.

This chain uses TRBV5-1 with TRBJ2-2; D might be TRBD2 (5 bases). There are 18 residues in the CDR3. The germline V gene has CDR1 SGHRS and CDR2 YFSETQ. The V gene lost 7 bases and the J gene lost 1 base, with 23 bases spanning the gap. The CDR3 DNA reads as TGCGCCAGCTTCCCAACCCGAGCGGACCAAAGGAACACCGGGGAGCTGTTTTTT. Its translation: CASFPTRADQRNTGELFF.

The chain is built from TRBV7-2 and TRBJ2-3, with D uncertain. The CDR3 is 14 amino acids. The germline V gene has CDR1 SGHTA and CDR2 FQGNSA. The germline V and J ends were trimmed by 5 bases and 2 bases, with 11 bases remaining between them. Written as DNA, the CDR3 is TGTGCCAGCAGCCTCCGGGTCCTCACAGATACGCAGTATTTT. It specifies CASSLRVLTDTQYF. Drawing the rest from reference TRBV7-2 and TRBJ2-3, the complete variable domain is GAGVSQSPSNKVTEKGKDVELRCDPISGHTALYWYRQSLGQGLEFLIYFQGNSAPDKSGLPSDRFSAERTGGSVSTLTIQRTQQEDSAVYLCASSLRVLTDTQYFGPGTRLTVL.

The V and J genes are TRBV6-4 and TRBJ2-3, with D possibly being TRBD1 (5 bases). V dropped 6 bases and J dropped 2 bases, with 15 bases sitting between them. CDR3 length: 15 residues. The germline V gene has CDR1 MRHNA and CDR2 SNTAGT. CDR3: CASSPAGWNTDTQYF. CDR3 in DNA: TGTGCCAGCAGCCCGGCAGGGTGGAACACAGATACGCAGTATTTT.

CDR3 sequence: CASGPDTLYQPQHF. DNA for the CDR3: TGTGCCAGCGGCCCGGACACGCTCTATCAGCCCCAGCATTTT. V usage is TRBV19 and J usage is TRBJ1-5, with D maybe TRBD1 (5 bases). Between the trimmed V and J ends, which lost 9 bases and 5 bases, there was a span of 17 bases. The CDR3 loop spans 14 amino acids. Germline CDR1 and CDR2: LNHDA and SQIVND (reference sequence).